The following is a T cell receptor beta chain sequence with its context. Its antigen is as yet unknown. This sample was taken from a study of identical twins. Study findings and constraints: It was out-of-frame TCR alpha sharing in monozygotic twins that models underestimated. Cord blood beta clonotypes that were abundant carried fewer insertions, and memory repertoires showed no such trend.

CDR1 is LGHNA and CDR2 is YSLEER in the germline V gene. The CDR3 extends over 17 amino acids. Unmatched junction bases numbered 5, after V lost 0 bases and J lost 1 base. TCRdb re-derived calls from the 5' RACE reads in MiXCR, one entry per CDR3 protein. In the table there are about 720,000 distinct CDR3 sequences, around 8.3% of which are singletons. These data also formed part of another study, on yellow fever vaccine responses in identical twins.

The sequencing sample was made of PBMCs. The chain has TRBV4-3 and TRBJ2-1, with 8 bases fitting TRBD2. This receptor was identified in a young woman in good health. DNA of the CDR3: TGCGCCAGCAGCCAAGAGATGGGCGGGAGGTCCTACAATGAGCAGTTCTTC. As protein: CASSQEMGGRSYNEQFF.